This T cell receptor (beta chain) was identified in a study of chemoradiotherapy in HPV16-positive cancers. Study as a whole: A couple of HPV16-positive patients' cells yielded candidate HPV-specific clones and common motifs.

The study's findings and limits: Candidate HPV-specific clones and E7-related TCR motifs grew in tumor during treatment. HPV-specific T cells were functionally defined from only a couple of HPV16-positive patients.

The repertoire was sequenced with immunoSEQ multiplex PCR; TCRdb's copy has only in-frame clones and lacks some. The top ten hold approximately 6.1% of the sample, which has about 780 clones, 92% seen once. From germline, CDR1 is MDHEN and CDR2 SYDVKM. The CDR3 extends over 14 amino acids. Trimming removed 6 bases at V and 4 bases at J, with 15 bases between. Samples were taken several times over chemoradiotherapy. To note about this clone: The antigen remains undetermined.

The material sequenced was tumor tissue, taken from a patient who underwent chemoradiotherapy. V and J are TRBV28 and TRBJ1-1; maybe TRBD1 (6 bases). The TCR sequence derives from a human donor with HPV-associated anogenital cancer. This CDR3 is CASSETGGGTEAFF. DNA of the CDR3: TGTGCCAGCAGCGAGACAGGCGGTGGCACTGAAGCTTTCTTT.